This TCR beta chain was identified during a study of blood T cell repertoires in COVID-19. About the study: The analysed material was cDNA or gDNA that came from T cells, B-cell-depleted T cells, or PBMCs.

Germline V CDR1 and CDR2: SGHTA, FQGTGA. Trimming pared 4 bases from V and 9 bases from J, leaving 10 bases between. The CDR3 covers 13 residues. Original processing notes: For nucleated cells, counts were estimated from reference gene primer amplification. Sequenced by immunoSEQ multiplex PCR; TCRdb stores in-frame clones only, minus some. That table is the source of V, J and clone size, and D and trimming were worked out from the DNA. The sample yields a few hundred thousand clones, nearly 90% seen once. This receptor was taken from a woman aged 60-70 years with COVID-19, enrolled during active disease. Specimen: peripheral blood. The chain uses TRBV7-3 and TRBJ1-6; D remains unclear. For the CDR3, the DNA is TGTGCCAGCAGCTCCGATATAGCTTCACCCCTCCACTTT. Amino acid sequence: CASSSDIASPLHF.